These T cell receptor beta chains were read from a single sample in a study of shared clonotypes between healthy human individuals. Produced via immunoSEQ multiplex PCR; TCRdb's table is partial and in-frame only. The profile covers roughly 1,100,000 clones, with under 80% appearing a single time and roughly 1.5% taken by the ten largest. The material sequenced was memory CD4+ T cells sorted from blood. The receptors stem from a man between 18 and 29 years old in good health. CDR3s include the opening cysteine and the closing phenylalanine or tryptophan. The D gene is left open where the match is weak.

V: TRBV29-1; J: TRBJ2-7; D: -; DNA: TGCAGCGTTGAAAACTCCTACGAGCAGTACTTC; CDR3: CSVENSYEQYF
V: TRBV10-3; J: TRBJ1-4; D: -; DNA: TGTGCCACACTCTCGGGGGGACTCTCTAATGAAAAACTGTTTTTT; CDR3: CATLSGGLSNEKLFF
V: TRBV18; J: TRBJ2-7; D: TRBD1; DNA: TGTGCCAGCTCACCGGACAGGGTCTCCCACGAGCAGTACTTC; CDR3: CASSPDRVSHEQYF
V: TRBV7-2; J: TRBJ2-7; D: -; DNA: TGTGCCAGCACCCTCCAGCAAGGGCCTACCTACGAGCAGTACTTC; CDR3: CASTLQQGPTYEQYF
V: TRBV30; J: TRBJ2-5; D: -; DNA: TGTGCCTGGAGTCCTCGGAGTGGTGAGACCCAGTACTTC; CDR3: CAWSPRSGETQYF
V: TRBV28; J: TRBJ1-5; D: -; DNA: TGTGCCAGCCAAGAAACTAATCAGCCCCAGCATTTT; CDR3: CASQETNQPQHF
V: TRBV10-1; J: TRBJ2-7; D: -; DNA: TGCGCCAGCAGTAACCTCGGGACTCAGTTTAACGAGCAGTACTTC; CDR3: CASSNLGTQFNEQYF
V: TRBV9; J: TRBJ1-5; D: -; DNA: TGTGCCAGCAGCGACGGGACCTTACCCAATCAGCCCCAGCATTTT; CDR3: CASSDGTLPNQPQHF
V: TRBV6-5; J: TRBJ2-5; D: -; DNA: TGTGCCAGCAGTCAGGGACGGGAGACCCAGTACTTC; CDR3: CASSQGRETQYF
V: TRBV28; J: TRBJ1-5; D: TRBD1; DNA: TGTGCCAGCACCCAACAGGGGGGCGGTCAGCCCCAGCATTTT; CDR3: CASTQQGGGQPQHF
V: TRBV7-6; J: TRBJ2-5; D: -; DNA: TGTGCCAGCAGCTCTCCCAGGAAGACCCGGTACTTC; CDR3: CASSSPRKTRYF
V: TRBV2; J: TRBJ1-5; D: TRBD1; DNA: TGTGCCAGCAGTGAGGGGACAGGCCCCAATCAGCCCCAGCATTTT; CDR3: CASSEGTGPNQPQHF
V: TRBV7-9; J: TRBJ1-6; D: -; DNA: TGTGCCAGCAGCTCGACAGGAAATTCACCCCTCCACTTT; CDR3: CASSSTGNSPLHF
V: TRBV7-9; J: TRBJ2-5; D: -; DNA: TGTGCCAGCAGCCTGGAGGTCCAAGAGACCCAGTACTTC; CDR3: CASSLEVQETQYF
V: TRBV5-1; J: TRBJ2-2; D: -; DNA: TGCGCCAGCAGCGATCAGGGGCTCGGGGAGCTGTTTTTT; CDR3: CASSDQGLGELFF
V: TRBV30; J: TRBJ2-7; D: TRBD1; DNA: TGTGCCTGGAGCCTCAGGGGGTCATCCTACGAGCAGTACTTC; CDR3: CAWSLRGSSYEQYF
V: TRBV7-8; J: TRBJ2-2; D: TRBD1; DNA: TGTGCCAGCAGCTTACCGAGGGGACAGGGGGGGATCACCGGGGAGCTGTTTTTT; CDR3: CASSLPRGQGGITGELFF
V: TRBV28; J: TRBJ2-7; D: -; DNA: TGTGCCAGCAGTTTTTCTTTGGCAGAAAGCTCCTACGAGCAGTACTTC; CDR3: CASSFSLAESSYEQYF
V: TRBV19; J: TRBJ2-7; D: -; DNA: TGTGCCAGTAGTGCATACTCACCCCCCGAGCAGTACTTC; CDR3: CASSAYSPPEQYF
V: TRBV6-1; J: TRBJ2-7; D: TRBD1; DNA: TGTGCCAGCAGTGAATCCAAGGGGGCCGTCTCCGAGCAGTACTTC; CDR3: CASSESKGAVSEQYF
V: TRBV4-1; J: TRBJ2-1; D: TRBD2; DNA: TGCGCCAGCAGCCAAGAGAGCCTAGCGGCTTACAATGAGCAGTTCTTC; CDR3: CASSQESLAAYNEQFF
V: TRBV6-5; J: TRBJ1-4; D: -; DNA: TGTGCCAGCTTGTTCGGGCAGGGGAATGAAAAACTGTTTTTT; CDR3: CASLFGQGNEKLFF